These 15 T cell receptor beta chains share one sample of origin, sequenced in a study of blood T cell repertoires in COVID-19. Measured with immunoSEQ multiplex PCR; TCRdb has only the in-frame clones, and not every one. Counted here are roughly 120,000 clones, roughly 85% occurring once; the ten biggest clones make up 2% to 2.5%. Sequences were obtained from peripheral blood. The source is a man aged 25 to 40 with acute or convalescent COVID-19.

The chain employs TRBV19 and TRBJ1-1; tentative D call: TRBD1 (6 bases). Deletions cut 4 bases from V and 4 bases from J, with 10 bases between. There are 13 residues in the CDR3. From germline, CDR1 is LNHDA and CDR2 SQIVND (reference sequence). The CDR3 bases are TGTGCCAGTAGTACGATAGGGGGCACTGAAGCTTTCTTT. This encodes CASSTIGGTEAFF.

The rearrangement links TRBV6-2 or TRBV6-3 to TRBJ2-1; 10 bases align to TRBD2. The CDR3 extends over 15 amino acids. CDR1 is MNHEY, CDR2 SVGEGT, per germline. V shed 6 bases and J 7 bases; nucleotides not matched to a gene: 9. For the CDR3, the DNA is TGTGCCAGCAGCGTCGACTTGGGACTAGCGAATGAGCAGTTCTTC. This sequence encodes CASSVDLGLANEQFF.

The chain links TRBV5-1 to TRBJ2-1; D perhaps matches TRBD2 (5 bases). The germline V and J ends were trimmed by 2 bases and 13 bases, with 10 bases remaining between them. CDR3 length: 11 residues. Germline CDR1 SGHRS, CDR2 YFSETQ. In nucleotides, the CDR3 is TGCGCCAGCAGCTTCCCTCGGGGTCAGTTCTTC. Residues: CASSFPRGQFF.

The chain uses TRBV3-1 (or the pseudogene TRBV3-2) and TRBJ2-5, with TRBD2 identical over 11 bases. J lost 5 bases, V lost 0 bases, and 2 bases had no gene match. CDR1 and CDR2 from the germline V gene are LGHDT and YNNKEL (reference sequence). The CDR3 extends over 15 amino acids. The CDR3 DNA reads TGTGCCAGCAGCCAAGAGCTAGCGGGGGGCGAGACCCAGTACTTC. This sequence encodes CASSQELAGGETQYF.

In DNA, the CDR3 is TGTGCCAGCAGTCTCCGGGACAGGGGGCGAGGCGAGCAGTTCTTC. Protein sequence: CASSLRDRGRGEQFF. The chain employs TRBV2 and TRBJ2-1; 12 nucleotides match TRBD1. The CDR3 loop spans 15 amino acids. V trimming: 5 bases; J trimming: 10 bases; junction bases outside the gene matches: 9. Looked up from germline, CDR1 is SNHLY and CDR2 is FYNNEI.

This chain uses TRBV5-5 with TRBJ2-2; 10 bases are shared with TRBD1. Per germline, CDR1 SGHKS and CDR2 YYEKEE (reference sequence). The ends lost 1 base at V and 5 bases at J; junction bases unmatched: 5. The CDR3 has 16 amino acids. Here the CDR3 DNA reads TGTGCCAGCAGCTTGCGACAGGGGGCGCAAACCGGGGAGCTGTTTTTT. This encodes CASSLRQGAQTGELFF.

The chain employs TRBV5-1 and TRBJ1-3; D not certain. CDR3 length: 14 amino acids. Germline lookup yields CDR1 SGHRS and CDR2 YFSETQ. Trimming took off 0 bases at V and 3 bases at J, with 7 bases between the two ends. CDR3 protein: CASSLAGLGNTIYF. CDR3 DNA sequence: TGCGCCAGCAGCTTGGCCGGACTTGGAAACACCATATATTTT.

This clone has just a few counts. The V call is TRBV6-5, the J call TRBJ1-1, with D perhaps TRBD1 (6 bases). There are 14 residues in the CDR3. Trimming stripped 3 bases from V and 4 bases from J, with 12 bases between. CDR1 is MNHEY, CDR2 SVGAGI, per germline. The CDR3 spells CASSYYRVGTEAFF. DNA for the CDR3: TGTGCCAGCAGTTATTACAGGGTAGGCACTGAAGCTTTCTTT.

Remarks on this clone: A junction boundary mismatches the germline segment, possibly from a read error. CDR3: CATSRDTGQGAGNAEAFF. CDR3 sequence (DNA): TGTGCCACCAGCAGAGATACCGGACAGGGGGCAGGGAACGCTGAAGCTTTCTTT. The genes are TRBV15 and TRBJ1-1; 11 nucleotides line up with TRBD1. This CDR3 contains 18 residues. Germline CDR1 reads LNHNV; CDR2 reads YYDKDF (reference sequence).

This sequence joins TRBV4-2 and TRBJ1-4, with D unresolved. The CDR3 is 17 residues long. Germline V gene lookup returns CDR1 LGHNA and CDR2 YNFKEQ. The V and J ends lost 1 base and 0 bases respectively, with 12 bases between them. In nucleotides, the CDR3 is TGTGCCAGCAGCCAAGCCCCAGGAAGTGCAACTAATGAAAAACTGTTTTTT. It translates to CASSQAPGSATNEKLFF.

The chain links TRBV7-2 to TRBJ1-5; TRBD1 agrees at 7 bases. There are 14 residues in the CDR3. The V and J ends lost 4 bases and 7 bases, in that order; junction bases with no gene match: 7. Germline CDR1 is SGHTA and CDR2 is FQGNSA. The CDR3 loop is CASSWGQGVQPQHF. The CDR3 DNA follows: TGTGCCAGCAGCTGGGGGCAGGGGGTCCAGCCCCAGCATTTT.

This clone has just a few counts. The chain has TRBV4-1 and TRBJ2-3; 9 bases map to TRBD2. V was pared by 1 base and J by 2 bases, with 10 bases of the junction left unmatched. Germline-derived CDR1 and CDR2 are MGHRA and YSYEKL. The CDR3 consists of 18 residues. In DNA, the CDR3 is TGCGCCAGCAGCCAAGGGAGGGCTAGCGGGAAAAACACAGATACGCAGTATTTT. Its translation: CASSQGRASGKNTDTQYF.

The chain recombines TRBV6-6 with TRBJ2-7, with 7 bases that match TRBD1. The CDR3 loop spans 15 amino acids. CDR1 is MNHNY and CDR2 is SVGAGI in the germline V gene (reference sequence). Unmatched junction bases numbered 6, after V lost 4 bases and J lost 0 bases. CDR3 bases: TGTGCCAGCAGTTGGGGACAGCTTAGCTCCTACGAGCAGTACGTC. It codes for CASSWGQLSSYEQYV.

This clone occurred many times. The CDR3 nucleotides are TGTGCCAGCAGTCCTCTAGCGGGAGTATACGAGCAGTACGTC. Protein: CASSPLAGVYEQYV. The J gene is TRBJ2-7, the V gene TRBV27; TRBD2 matches at 10 bases. This CDR3 spans 14 amino acids. V shed 5 bases and J 4 bases; nucleotides not matched to a gene: 5. Germline-derived CDR1 and CDR2 are MNHEY and SMNVEV (reference sequence).

This chain links TRBV5-1 with TRBJ1-2; 7 bases fit TRBD1. The CDR3 totals 14 residues. The germline V gene has CDR1 SGHRS and CDR2 YFSETQ. V was clipped by 0 bases and J by 6 bases; unmatched bases: 5. In nucleotides, the CDR3 is TGCGCCAGCAGCTTGGAAAGGGGGCCTCATGGCTACACCTTC. It codes for CASSLERGPHGYTF. Complete variable domain (other parts from reference TRBV5-1 and TRBJ1-2): KAGVTQTPRYLIKTRGQQVTLSCSPISGHRSVSWYQQTPGQGLQFLFEYFSETQRNKGNFPGRFSGRQFSNSRSEMNVSTLELGDSALYLCASSLERGPHGYTFGSGTRLTVV.